The subject of this entry is one T cell receptor (beta chain). Data came from immunoSEQ multiplex PCR; TCRdb stores just in-frame clones and leaves some out. The sample carries about 260,000 clones, over 75% recorded once. These data originate in a study of blood T cell repertoires in COVID-19. Germline lookup yields CDR1 ENHRY and CDR2 SYGVKD. V lost 10 bases to trimming and J lost 7 bases; unmatched junction nucleotides: 16. The length of the CDR3 is 14 residues. Sequenced: peripheral blood. The clonotype comes from a human donor in a cohort sampled during active COVID-19. V usage is TRBV10-3 and J usage is TRBJ2-7; 7 bases agree with TRBD2. CDR3 nucleotides: TGTGCCACCCGCTGGGCTAGCGGACTGGAGGAGCAGTACTTC. Translation: CATRWASGLEEQYF.